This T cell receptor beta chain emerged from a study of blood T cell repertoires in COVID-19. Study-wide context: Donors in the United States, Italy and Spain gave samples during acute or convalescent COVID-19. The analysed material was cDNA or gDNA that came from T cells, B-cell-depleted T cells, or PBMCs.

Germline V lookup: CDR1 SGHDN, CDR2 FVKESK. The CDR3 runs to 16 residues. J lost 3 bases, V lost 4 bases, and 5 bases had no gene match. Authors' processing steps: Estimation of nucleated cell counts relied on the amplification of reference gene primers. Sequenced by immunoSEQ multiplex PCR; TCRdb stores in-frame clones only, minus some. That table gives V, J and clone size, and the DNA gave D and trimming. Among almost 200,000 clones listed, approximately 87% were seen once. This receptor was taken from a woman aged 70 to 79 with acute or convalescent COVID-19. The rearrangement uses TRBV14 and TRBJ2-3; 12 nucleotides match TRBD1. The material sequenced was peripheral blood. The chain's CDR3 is CASSPWGQGATDTQYF. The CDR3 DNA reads TGTGCCAGCAGCCCTTGGGGACAGGGGGCTACAGATACGCAGTATTTT.